The 18 T cell receptor beta chains below all came from one sample that was sequenced in a study of T cell responses to AZD1222 COVID-19 vaccine. Profiling relied on immunoSEQ multiplex PCR, and the TCRdb table lists in-frame clones only, not all of them. The sample includes about 110,000 clones, approximately 90% of them seen just once. Sample: peripheral blood, taken on day 0 of AZD1222 vaccination. These receptors were obtained from an adult in good health.

This sequence joins TRBV7-9 and TRBJ2-3; unclear D gene. Deletions cut 5 bases from V and 6 bases from J, with 9 bases between. The CDR3 has 12 amino acids. The germline gives CDR1 SEHNR, CDR2 FQNEAQ (reference sequence). The CDR3 sequence: CASSITMDTQYF. The CDR3 nucleotides read TGTGCCAGCAGCATAACAATGGATACGCAGTATTTT.

The V gene is TRBV2, the J gene TRBJ2-2; no clear D gene. V lost 7 bases and J lost 1, with 7 bases in between. Germline assignment: CDR1 SNHLY and CDR2 FYNNEI. There are 13 residues in the CDR3. CDR3 residues: CASNPVNTGELFF. The CDR3 nucleotides read TGTGCCAGCAACCCGGTGAACACCGGGGAGCTGTTTTTT.

V gene TRBV7-2 combines with J gene TRBJ1-4, with TRBD1 identical over 10 bases. The CDR3 extends over 15 amino acids. The V gene's germline CDR1 is SGHTA and CDR2 FQGNSA. J gave up 13 bases and V 5 bases, and 13 bases lay outside the gene matches. The CDR3 bases are TGTGCCAGCAGCCCGACAGGGGGCGCCGGGAGAAGACTGTTTTTT. This gives the protein CASSPTGGAGRRLFF.

This clone was found once. The V gene is TRBV15, the J gene TRBJ2-2; D is possibly TRBD2 (6 bases). Trimming pared 5 bases from V and 4 bases from J, leaving 20 bases between. CDR3 length equals 17 residues. The germline CDR1 and CDR2 sequences are LNHNV and YYDKDF (reference sequence). The CDR3 reads CATSHTLGGSSTGELFF. CDR3 sequence (DNA): TGTGCCACCAGCCATACCCTCGGGGGTAGTAGCACCGGGGAGCTGTTTTTT.

This chain links TRBV27 with TRBJ1-1, with D possibly being TRBD1 (6 bases). V was clipped by 5 bases and J by 0 bases, with 16 bases between them. CDR1 and CDR2 (germline): MNHEY, SMNVEV (reference sequence). The CDR3 covers 16 residues. The DNA for the CDR3 is TGTGCCAGCAGTCAAGAGAGGGGGGGGATGAACACTGAAGCTTTCTTT. Its translation: CASSQERGGMNTEAFF.

The chain has TRBV29-1 and TRBJ1-2, with 8 bases matching TRBD1. Trimming removed 7 bases from V and 8 bases from J; junction bases left unmatched: 9. The CDR3 covers 12 residues. Germline V CDR1 and CDR2: SQVTM, ANQGSEA. This CDR3 is CSGGTGRGGYTF. The CDR3 DNA reads TGCAGCGGGGGGACAGGAAGGGGAGGCTACACCTTC.

The chain has TRBV28 and TRBJ1-1; a weak D match, TRBD1 (6 bases). CDR1 and CDR2 (germline): MDHEN, SYDVKM. The CDR3 totals 16 residues. V was cut by 2 bases and J by 3 bases, with 16 bases left in between. The CDR3 sequence: CASSLVVTGRHTEAFF. The CDR3, as DNA: TGTGCCAGCAGTTTAGTAGTAACAGGGCGACACACTGAAGCTTTCTTT.

The chain links TRBV7-9 to TRBJ1-5; TRBD1 is a possible D gene (5 bases). V was clipped by 1 base and J by 3 bases, with 7 bases between them. Germline V gene data show CDR1 as SEHNR and CDR2 as FQNEAQ (reference sequence). The CDR3 extends over 14 amino acids. In nucleotides, the CDR3 is TGTGCCAGCAGCTTAGGGGGCTACAATCAGCCCCAGCATTTT. Its protein product is CASSLGGYNQPQHF.

The V gene is TRBV30, the J gene TRBJ1-1, with 10 bases matching TRBD1. The CDR3 covers 13 residues. Losses at the gene ends were 5 bases for V and 1 base for J; bases not matched to a gene: 1. In germline, CDR1 is GTSNPN, CDR2 SVGIG (reference sequence). The CDR3 spells CAWGTGANTEAFF. The CDR3 DNA reads TGTGCCTGGGGGACAGGGGCGAACACTGAAGCTTTCTTT.

This chain links TRBV19 with TRBJ2-7; no definite D call. V was shortened by 1 base and J by 7 bases, with 14 bases between the two germline ends. CDR1 and CDR2 from the germline V gene are LNHDA and SQIVND (reference sequence). The CDR3 contains 14 residues. CDR3 amino acids: CASSIGGVRYEQYF. The CDR3 DNA is TGTGCCAGTAGTATAGGCGGAGTCCGATATGAGCAGTACTTC.

The CDR3 nucleotides are TGTGCCAGCAGCCCGTCATTCTTGAGGGGCTACACCTTC. As protein: CASSPSFLRGYTF. This chain joins TRBV3-1 (or the pseudogene TRBV3-2) and TRBJ1-2, with D unresolved. Germline V gene data show CDR1 as LGHDT and CDR2 as YNNKEL (reference sequence). V shed 4 bases and J shed 8 bases, with 14 bases lying between them. The CDR3 totals 13 residues.

The rearrangement uses TRBV11-2 and TRBJ2-1; D remains unclear. The CDR3 has 15 residues. Germline V lookup: CDR1 SGHAT, CDR2 FQNNGV. With 2 bases removed from V and 0 bases from J, the gap between germline ends came to 8 bases. This chain's CDR3 is CASSLTDSSYNEQFF. The DNA for the CDR3 is TGTGCCAGCAGCTTAACGGATAGCTCCTACAATGAGCAGTTCTTC.

This chain links TRBV5-4 with TRBJ1-1; D gene ambiguous. CDR1 and CDR2 (germline): SGHNT, YYREEE (reference sequence). The CDR3 covers 14 residues. V lost 1 base, J lost 3 bases, and 10 bases lay in between. The CDR3 loop reads CASSLSGSDTEAFF. Here the CDR3 DNA reads TGTGCCAGCAGCTTGTCGGGGTCGGACACTGAAGCTTTCTTT. The variable domain in full, with the rest retrieved from reference TRBV5-4 and TRBJ1-1, is ETGVTQSPTHLIKTRGQQVTLRCSSQSGHNTVSWYQQALGQGPQFIFQYYREEENGRGNFPPRFSGLQFPNYSSELNVNALELDDSALYLCASSLSGSDTEAFFGQGTRLTVV.

The rearrangement links TRBV24-1 to TRBJ1-2; 7 nucleotides line up with TRBD1. V trimming: 0 bases; J trimming: 0 bases; junction bases outside the gene matches: 0. The CDR3 spans 15 residues. The germline V gene encodes CDR1 KGHDR and CDR2 SFDVKD. As DNA, the CDR3 is TGTGCCACCAGTGATTTGACAGGGGCTAACTATGGCTACACCTTC. Protein sequence: CATSDLTGANYGYTF.

The chain combines TRBV6-1 with TRBJ1-2; D gene unclear. This CDR3 contains 12 residues. V was cut by 1 base and J by 6 bases, with 6 bases left in between. Germline lookup yields CDR1 MNHNS and CDR2 SASEGT. This chain's CDR3 is CASSEDGDGYTF. The CDR3 DNA reads TGTGCCAGCAGTGAAGACGGGGATGGCTACACCTTC.

V usage is TRBV5-8 and J usage is TRBJ1-2; TRBD1 is a possible D gene (6 bases). CDR1 and CDR2 from the germline V gene are SGHTS and YDEGEE. Trimming left V 4 bases short and J 5 bases short, with 18 bases between. The CDR3 is 15 residues long. In DNA, the CDR3 is TGTGCCAGCAGCCCTGAACAGGGAGTGAAGTATGGCTACACCTTC. It yields the protein CASSPEQGVKYGYTF.

This chain connects TRBV4-2 to TRBJ1-5; D gene ambiguous. The germline V gene encodes CDR1 LGHNA and CDR2 YNFKEQ. Trimming removed 1 base at V and 5 bases at J, with 12 bases between. The CDR3 loop spans 15 amino acids. CDR3: CASSQVFLPDQPQHF. CDR3 DNA sequence: TGTGCCAGCAGCCAAGTGTTCCTCCCCGATCAGCCCCAGCATTTT.

V is TRBV11-2 and J is TRBJ2-2; D not resolved. This CDR3 comprises 13 residues. CDR1 SGHAT and CDR2 FQNNGV come from the germline V gene. The V gene lost 6 bases and the J gene lost 1 base, with 6 bases spanning the gap. CDR3 loop: CASSGWNTGELFF. Here the CDR3 DNA reads TGTGCCAGCAGTGGGTGGAACACCGGGGAGCTGTTTTTT.